One and the same sample provided the 22 T cell receptor beta chains below, sequenced in a study of CD8+CD57+ T cells in acquired aplastic anemia. The template used for profiling TCR beta VDJ and CDR3 was genomic DNA. Using its own MiXCR run on the reads, TCRdb lists one record per CDR3 protein. The sample contains a few hundred thousand distinct CDR3 sequences, around 68% of which appear only once. Specimen: sorted CD4+, CD8+, or CD8+CD57+ T cells (not recorded which) from PBMCs. These receptor sequences come from a human donor in good health, serving as a control.

Comment on this clonotype: This may be a read error, as it is one base from a much larger clone. Likely a read error: the CDR3 ends without its conserved phenylalanine or tryptophan. This chain links TRBV9 with TRBJ2-3, with 9 bases fitting TRBD1. The CDR3 has 13 amino acids. From germline, CDR1 is SGDLS and CDR2 YYNGEE. V shed 7 bases, J shed 0 bases, and the junction held 0 bases outside the gene matches. Here the CDR3 reads CASGTGSTDTQYS. The DNA of the CDR3 is TGTGCCAGCGGGACAGGGAGCACAGATACGCAGTATTCT.

The sample holds one count of this clonotype. V is TRBV20-1 and J is TRBJ2-3; D is possibly TRBD2 (6 bases). This CDR3 is 13 amino acids long. Germline loops: CDR1 DFQATT, CDR2 SNEGSKA (reference sequence). Trimming took off 3 bases at V and 11 bases at J, with 18 bases between the two ends. This chain's CDR3 is CSASGSSYNEQYF. In nucleotides, the CDR3 is TGCAGTGCTAGCGGGAGCTCCTACAATGAGCAGTATTTT.

The V gene is TRBV19, the J gene TRBJ2-1; 10 bases align to TRBD1. The germline V gene has CDR1 LNHDA and CDR2 SQIVND (reference sequence). V trimming: 9 bases; J trimming: 4 bases; junction bases outside the gene matches: 9. CDR3 length: 15 residues. This CDR3 is CASSADRGQYNEQFF. The CDR3 region has the DNA TGTGCCAGCAGTGCCGACAGGGGGCAATACAATGAGCAGTTCTTC.

This clonotype was recorded at least ten times. The chain carries TRBV12-3 or TRBV12-4 and TRBJ2-2; D tentatively fits TRBD1 or TRBD2 (5 bases each). V lost 7 bases and J lost 4, with 13 bases in between. The CDR3 totals 14 residues. In nucleotides, the CDR3 is TGTGCCAGCACCCAGGGACGGGGCACCGGGGAGCTGTTTTTT. This codes for CASTQGRGTGELFF.

The V call is TRBV2, the J call TRBJ1-2; D gene uncertain. There are 12 residues in the CDR3. The germline CDR1 and CDR2 sequences are SNHLY and FYNNEI. Trimming cost V 7 bases and J 6 bases, with 12 bases left between them. The CDR3 sequence is CASTRRGDGYTF. The CDR3 nucleotides read TGTGCCAGCACGCGGCGGGGAGATGGCTACACCTTC.

The rearrangement joins TRBV7-6 to TRBJ2-7, with 9 bases matching TRBD2. The CDR3 has 14 residues. Germline values: CDR1 SGHVS, CDR2 FNYEAQ. The J segment lost 2 bases and the V segment lost 7 bases, leaving 6 bases of the junction unmatched. For the CDR3, the DNA is TGTGCCAGCACAAACGGCGGGGGGGCCTACGAGCAGTACTTC. It translates to CASTNGGGAYEQYF.

This clonotype was seen many times. The chain links TRBV7-2 to TRBJ2-3; D is possibly TRBD1 (7 bases). The V end was cut by 8 bases, the J end by 5 bases, with 20 bases between. There are 15 residues in the CDR3. Looked up from germline, CDR1 is SGHTA and CDR2 is FQGNSA. In DNA, the CDR3 is TGTGCCAGCCGAGAGGGGGCCCACGGGGGAGATACGCAGTATTTT. It codes for CASREGAHGGDTQYF.

This clonotype was observed once. V gene TRBV7-3 combines with J gene TRBJ1-4; D remains unclear. The CDR3 has 14 residues. Germline lookup yields CDR1 SGHTA and CDR2 FQGTGA. V was clipped by 5 bases and J by 5 bases, with 12 bases between them. This chain's CDR3 is CASSAPPGNEKLFF. The DNA for the CDR3 is TGTGCCAGCAGCGCACCCCCGGGAAATGAAAAACTGTTTTTT.

This clonotype was counted ten times or more. This rearrangement joins TRBV7-2 to TRBJ2-2, with a possible D match to TRBD2 (6 bases). The CDR3 runs to 13 residues. Between the trimmed V and J ends, which lost 4 bases and 8 bases, there was a span of 11 bases. The germline CDR1 and CDR2 sequences are SGHTA and FQGNSA. CDR3 sequence (DNA): TGTGCCAGCAGCTCGACTAGAGGAGGGGAGCTGTTTTTT. This gives the protein CASSSTRGGELFF.

The chain employs TRBV5-5 and TRBJ2-7; TRBD1 agrees at 9 bases. The V gene's germline CDR1 is SGHKS and CDR2 YYEKEE (reference sequence). J lost 2 bases, V lost 4 bases, and 4 bases had no gene match. The CDR3 runs 14 residues. The DNA for the CDR3 is TGTGCCAGCAGCCTACAGGGGGCTGCCTACGAGCAGTACTTC. Its translation: CASSLQGAAYEQYF.

V gene TRBV20-1 combines with J gene TRBJ1-2; 10 bases match TRBD1. The germline gives CDR1 DFQATT, CDR2 SNEGSKA (reference sequence). The CDR3 runs to 13 residues. The J segment lost 7 bases and the V segment lost 8 bases, leaving 10 bases of the junction unmatched. CDR3 sequence: CSPNAGQGRGYTF. The CDR3 nucleotides are TGCAGTCCAAACGCGGGACAGGGGCGTGGCTACACCTTC.

This clonotype has ten or more counts. The gene calls are TRBV6-2 or TRBV6-3 and TRBJ2-7; 9 bases agree with TRBD1. Unmatched junction bases numbered 5, after V lost 2 bases and J lost 3 bases. Germline V CDR1 and CDR2: MNHEY, SVGEGT. This CDR3 region has 15 residues. The CDR3 nucleotides read TGTGCCAGCAGTTACGGGGACAGGGCGGGCTACGAGCAGTACTTC. As protein: CASSYGDRAGYEQYF.

This clonotype was seen just once. It is likely a read error, because the conserved phenylalanine at the end of the CDR3 is missing. The DNA is omitted, as the CDR3 cannot be located on it reliably, and the CDR3 follows TCRdb's listing. V and J are TRBV7-3 and TRBJ1-3. The CDR3 numbers 13 amino acids, ends counted. Germline CDR1 SGHTA, CDR2 FQGTGA. The chain's CDR3 is CASSFLAGRTITP.

The chain joins TRBV6-1 to TRBJ1-5, with a weak D call TRBD1 (6 bases). This CDR3 spans 16 amino acids. The V gene lost 6 bases and the J gene lost 1 base, with 16 bases spanning the gap. The germline CDR1 and CDR2 sequences are MNHNS and SASEGT. As DNA, the CDR3 is TGTGCCAGCAGGGTTGAGGGGGGCTCGAGCAATCAGCCCCAGCATTTT. This gives the protein CASRVEGGSSNQPQHF.

V usage is TRBV7-9 and J usage is TRBJ2-2; no clear D. Germline assignment: CDR1 SEHNR and CDR2 FQNEAQ (reference sequence). The V end was cut by 1 base, the J end by 12 bases, with 15 bases between. This CDR3 has 14 amino acids. CDR3 bases: TGTGCCAGCAGCTTAGGCAGCACAGATACGCAGCTGTTTTTT. Translating gives CASSLGSTDTQLFF.

The chain employs TRBV2 and TRBJ1-2; D may be TRBD1 (6 bases). The germline V gene encodes CDR1 SNHLY and CDR2 FYNNEI. This CDR3 is built from 13 residues. Trimming removed 9 bases at V and 1 base at J, with 12 bases between. The CDR3 loop is CARKVRGNYGYTF. The CDR3 DNA follows: TGTGCCAGAAAAGTCAGGGGTAACTATGGCTACACCTTC.

V gene TRBV5-4 combines with J gene TRBJ1-1; a weak D match, TRBD1 (5 bases). From germline, CDR1 is SGHNT and CDR2 YYREEE (reference sequence). The CDR3 sequence is 14 residues long. Trimming shortened V by 5 bases and J by 5 bases, and 16 bases separated the two germline ends. The CDR3 sequence is CASSERRARTEAFF. In DNA, the CDR3 is TGTGCCAGCAGTGAGCGCAGGGCGCGGACTGAAGCTTTCTTT.

The chain recombines TRBV10-1 with TRBJ2-3, with 8 bases matching TRBD2. The germline gives CDR1 WNHNN, CDR2 SYGVQD (reference sequence). The CDR3 contains 16 residues. Trimming removed 3 bases from V and 0 bases from J; junction bases left unmatched: 5. DNA for the CDR3: TGCGCCAGCAGTGATTATGGACTAGCAAGCACAGATACGCAGTATTTT. It is translated as CASSDYGLASTDTQYF.

The genes are TRBV14 and TRBJ1-1; D unclear. Looked up from germline, CDR1 is SGHDN and CDR2 is FVKESK. The length of the CDR3 is 14 residues. V lost 6 bases and J lost 11, with 22 bases in between. The CDR3 loop is CASSLYQFNTDAFF. CDR3 bases: TGTGCCAGCAGTTTATATCAGTTTAATACAGATGCTTTCTTT.

The chain combines TRBV9 with TRBJ2-3, with a weak D call TRBD2 (6 bases). CDR3 length: 15 residues. CDR1 is SGDLS and CDR2 is YYNGEE in the germline V gene. Trimming removed 0 bases at V and 9 bases at J, with 17 bases between. CDR3 sequence: CASSVVPAGGATQYF. The CDR3 DNA is TGTGCCAGCAGCGTAGTCCCGGCTGGAGGGGCCACGCAGTATTTT. The full variable domain, rest sourced from reference TRBV9 and TRBJ2-3, is DSGVTQTPKHLITATGQRVTLRCSPRSGDLSVYWYQQSLDQGLQFLIQYYNGEERAKGNILERFSAQQFPDLHSELNLSSLELGDSALYFCASSVVPAGGATQYFGPGTRLTVL.

This clonotype was recorded many times. The V and J genes are TRBV29-1 and TRBJ1-1; no reliable D call. Trimming removed 0 bases at V and 10 bases at J, with 15 bases between. CDR1 SQVTM and CDR2 ANQGSEA come from the germline V gene. The CDR3 sequence is 13 residues long. The CDR3 spells CSVEDQQQMRAFF. In nucleotides, the CDR3 is TGCAGCGTTGAAGACCAGCAACAGATGCGAGCTTTCTTT.

The chain links TRBV20-1 to TRBJ2-7, with TRBD1 matching 9 bases. V shed 3 bases, J shed 6 bases, and the junction held 9 bases outside the gene matches. Germline-derived CDR1 and CDR2 are DFQATT and SNEGSKA (reference sequence). The CDR3 runs to 14 residues. The CDR3 loop reads CSASSTGGRIEQYF. The CDR3 DNA reads TGCAGTGCTAGCTCGACAGGGGGGCGGATCGAGCAGTACTTC.